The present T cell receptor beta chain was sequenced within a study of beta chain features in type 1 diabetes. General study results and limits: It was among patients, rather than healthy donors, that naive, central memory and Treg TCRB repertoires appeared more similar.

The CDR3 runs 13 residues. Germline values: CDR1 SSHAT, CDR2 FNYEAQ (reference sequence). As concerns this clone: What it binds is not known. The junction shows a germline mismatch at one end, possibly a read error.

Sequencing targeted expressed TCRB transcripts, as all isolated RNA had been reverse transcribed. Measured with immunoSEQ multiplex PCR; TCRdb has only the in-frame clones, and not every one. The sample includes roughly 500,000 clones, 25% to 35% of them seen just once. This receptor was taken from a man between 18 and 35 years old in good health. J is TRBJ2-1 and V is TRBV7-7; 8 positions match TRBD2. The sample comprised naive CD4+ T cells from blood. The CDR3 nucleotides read TGTGCTAGCAGCTTGCTAGCGGGCAATGAGCAGTTCTTC. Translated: CASSLLAGNEQFF. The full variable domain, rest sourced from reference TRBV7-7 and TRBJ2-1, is GAGVSQSPRYKVTKRGQDVTLRCDPISSHATLYWYQQALGQGPEFLTYFNYEAQPDKSGLPSDRFSAERPEGSISTLTIQRTEQRDSAMYRCASSLLAGNEQFFGPGTRLTVL.